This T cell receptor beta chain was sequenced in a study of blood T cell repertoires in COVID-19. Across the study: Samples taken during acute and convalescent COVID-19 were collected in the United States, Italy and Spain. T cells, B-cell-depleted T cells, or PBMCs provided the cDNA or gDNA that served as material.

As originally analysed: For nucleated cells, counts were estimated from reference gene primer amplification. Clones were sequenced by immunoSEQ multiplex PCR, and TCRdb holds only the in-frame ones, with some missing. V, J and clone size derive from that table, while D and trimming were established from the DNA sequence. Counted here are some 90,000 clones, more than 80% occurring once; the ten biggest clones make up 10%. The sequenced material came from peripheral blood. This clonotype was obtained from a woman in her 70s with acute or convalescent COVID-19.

The CDR3 region is CATSRSAEGAAVEKLFF. CDR3 sequence (DNA): TGTGCCACCAGCAGAAGCGCCGAGGGGGCGGCGGTAGAAAAACTGTTTTTT. The rearrangement joins TRBV15 to TRBJ1-4, with 7 bases identical to TRBD1. The length of the CDR3 is 17 residues. Looked up from germline, CDR1 is LNHNV and CDR2 is YYDKDF (reference sequence). Trimming removed 2 bases from V and 8 bases from J; junction bases left unmatched: 14. The whole variable domain, remainder taken from reference TRBV15 and TRBJ1-4, is DAMVIQNPRYQVTQFGKPVTLSCSQTLNHNVMYWYQQKSSQAPKLLFHYYDKDFNNEADTPDNFQSRRPNTSFCFLDIRSPGLGDTAMYLCATSRSAEGAAVEKLFFGSGTQLSVL.